A selection of T cell receptor beta chains follows, all from one sample in a study of OX40 agonist ivuxolimab in advanced cancers. TCRdb keeps only in-frame clones here, not all; method: immunoSEQ multiplex PCR. The sample includes 65,000 to 85,000 clones, roughly 85% of them seen just once. The specimen comprised CD4+ or CD8+ T cells sorted from blood, sampled in a trial of the OX40 agonist ivuxolimab. The source is an adult with an advanced solid tumor such as melanoma, head and neck, liver or kidney cancer. The CDR3 runs from the conserved cysteine through the conserved F or W. The D gene is left open where the match is weak. Clone size is not always given. Where it is, it says once, few, many or a class for expanded clones.

V: TRBV5-4
size: -
D: -
J: TRBJ1-1
DNA: TGTGCCAGCAGCTTTAGACAGAAAGGCACTGAAGCTTTCTTT
CDR3: CASSFRQKGTEAFF

V: TRBV11-2
size: -
D: -
J: TRBJ2-7
DNA: TGTGCCAGCAGCCCACAAATAGGCTCTTTTTACGAGCAGTACTTC
CDR3: CASSPQIGSFYEQYF

V: TRBV23-1
size: -
D: -
J: TRBJ2-7
DNA: TGCGCCAGCAGTCAATCGGGGAAGGTCTCCCTATGGTACGAGCAGTACTTC
CDR3: CASSQSGKVSLWYEQYF

V: TRBV7-6
size: -
D: TRBD1
J: TRBJ1-3
DNA: TGTGCCAGCAGCCCCCTCGGGGGACAGGGAGACACCATATATTTT
CDR3: CASSPLGGQGDTIYF

V: TRBV5-4
size: -
D: -
J: TRBJ2-1
DNA: TGTGCCAGCACCCTACGGAGTGGCTCCTACAATGAGCAGTTCTTC
CDR3: CASTLRSGSYNEQFF

V: TRBV2
size: -
D: -
J: TRBJ2-3
DNA: TGTGCCAGCAGTGGGGGGATAAGCACAGATACGCAGTATTTT
CDR3: CASSGGISTDTQYF

V: TRBV7-2
size: -
D: -
J: TRBJ2-7
DNA: TGTGCCAGCAGTCCCGGACCGATGGGCGAGCAGTACTTC
CDR3: CASSPGPMGEQYF

V: TRBV28
size: -
D: TRBD2
J: TRBJ2-1
DNA: TGTGCCAGCAGTTCACCGACTAGCGGGAGGGATTACAATGAGCAGTTCTTC
CDR3: CASSSPTSGRDYNEQFF

V: TRBV5-1
size: -
D: TRBD2
J: TRBJ2-7
DNA: TGCGCCAGCAGCCCCTGGGGGAGGGACCTCTCCTACGAGCAGTACTTC
CDR3: CASSPWGRDLSYEQYF

V: TRBV2
size: -
D: TRBD1
J: TRBJ1-6
DNA: TGTGCCAGCAGTCCGACAGGGGTTACACGGGCCCTCCACTTT
CDR3: CASSPTGVTRALHF

V: TRBV7-2
size: -
D: TRBD1
J: TRBJ2-7
DNA: TGTGCCAGCAGCTTAGGACAGGGGGAGGTACAGTACTTC
CDR3: CASSLGQGEVQYF

V: TRBV10-3
size: -
D: -
J: TRBJ1-1
DNA: TGTGCCATCAGTGACTACTCAACGAACACTGAAGCTTTCTTT
CDR3: CAISDYSTNTEAFF

V: TRBV7-2
size: -
D: -
J: TRBJ2-1
DNA: TGTGCCAGCTCTCAAACGGGGACGGCTTACAATGAGCAGTTCTTC
CDR3: CASSQTGTAYNEQFF

V: TRBV7-2
size: once
D: -
J: TRBJ2-2
DNA: TGTGCCAGCAGCTTAGCGCCGGCAGGGGCAGGCGGGGAGCTGTTTTTT
CDR3: CASSLAPAGAGGELFF

V: TRBV7-9
size: -
D: -
J: TRBJ2-2
DNA: TGTGCCAGCAGCTTACCGATCGGGGAGCTGTTTTTT
CDR3: CASSLPIGELFF

V: TRBV19
size: -
D: TRBD2
J: TRBJ2-7
DNA: TGTGCCAGTAGTATGACTAGCGGACCCTACGAGCAGTACTTC
CDR3: CASSMTSGPYEQYF

V: TRBV2
size: -
D: -
J: TRBJ2-4
DNA: TGTGCCAGCAGAAGCGCCGACGGGGCCAAAAACATTCAGTACTTC
CDR3: CASRSADGAKNIQYF

V: TRBV2
size: few
D: TRBD2
J: TRBJ2-2
DNA: TGTGCCAGCAGTACCGGGACTAGGTTCACCGGGGAGCTGTTTTTT
CDR3: CASSTGTRFTGELFF

V: TRBV5-1
size: -
D: -
J: TRBJ2-7
DNA: TGCGCCAGCAGCTTGGTTCCCAGGGGCGACGAGCAGTACTTC
CDR3: CASSLVPRGDEQYF

V: TRBV5-1
size: -
D: -
J: TRBJ2-3
DNA: TGCGCCAGCAGCTTAAGGCGGGATCGCACAGATACGCAGTATTTT
CDR3: CASSLRRDRTDTQYF

V: TRBV5-4
size: -
D: TRBD2
J: TRBJ2-7
DNA: TGTGCCAGCAGCCCGGGAGGGGAAAGCGGAGCCTACGAGCAGTACTTC
CDR3: CASSPGGESGAYEQYF

V: TRBV7-9
size: few
D: -
J: TRBJ2-5
DNA: TGTGCCAGCAGCTTGGTCCGAGAGACCCAGTACTTC
CDR3: CASSLVRETQYF

V: TRBV28
size: once
D: -
J: TRBJ2-1
DNA: TGTGCCAGCAGTTTGATCGGCCGGATTAATGAGCAGTTCTTC
CDR3: CASSLIGRINEQFF

V: TRBV5-5
size: -
D: -
J: TRBJ2-3
DNA: TGTGCCAGCAGCTACGCGGGGAGCGGAGATACGCAGTATTTT
CDR3: CASSYAGSGDTQYF